This TCR beta chain emerged from a study of early T cells in non-severe SARS-CoV-2 infection. Turning to the study itself: Sequencing of unsorted whole blood was done on bulk RNA, leaving chains unpaired. Points from the study as a whole: There was a bias toward anti-spike CD8 responses in VDJdb matching, which missed private and CD4 specificities.

This clonotype was counted ten times or more. Its antigen is not identified. Researchers tagged individual cDNA molecules with unique molecular identifiers. TCRdb re-derived calls from the 5' RACE reads in MiXCR, one entry per CDR3 protein. Of about 26,000 distinct CDR3 sequences in the sample, approximately 4.1% are singletons; the top ten hold 6.2%. Germline-derived CDR1 and CDR2 are MNHEY and SMNVEV (reference sequence). Trimming shortened V by 3 bases and J by 0 bases, and 12 bases separated the two germline ends. The CDR3 runs to 15 residues. The receptor was derived from an adult who was a healthcare worker with PCR-confirmed SARS-CoV-2 infection or an uninfected control (not recorded which). The sample comprised whole blood. The rearrangement uses TRBV27 and TRBJ2-7; possible D gene TRBD2, 5 bases. Here the CDR3 reads CASSFVAQHSYEQYF. The DNA of the CDR3 is TGTGCCAGCAGTTTTGTAGCGCAACACTCCTACGAGCAGTACTTC.